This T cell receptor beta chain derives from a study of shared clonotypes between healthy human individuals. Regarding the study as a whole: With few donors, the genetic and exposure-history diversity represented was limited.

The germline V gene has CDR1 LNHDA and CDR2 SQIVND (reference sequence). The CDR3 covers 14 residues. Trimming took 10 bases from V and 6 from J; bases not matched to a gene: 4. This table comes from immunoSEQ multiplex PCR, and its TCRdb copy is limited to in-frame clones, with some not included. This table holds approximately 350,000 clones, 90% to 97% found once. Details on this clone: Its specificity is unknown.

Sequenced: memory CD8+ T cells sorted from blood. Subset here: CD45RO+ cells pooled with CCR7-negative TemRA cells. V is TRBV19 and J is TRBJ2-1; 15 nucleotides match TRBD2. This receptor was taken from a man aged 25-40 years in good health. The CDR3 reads CATGTSGRSNEQFF. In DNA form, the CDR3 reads TGTGCCACAGGGACTAGCGGGAGGAGCAATGAGCAGTTCTTC.